The present entry profiles one T cell receptor (beta chain) with its context. Its antigen is unknown. The sample originates from a study of identical twins. Notes on the study in general: Zero-insertion results could be subject to partial confounding by invariant MAIT and iNKT cells.

The CDR3 has 14 amino acids. J lost 6 bases, V lost 4 bases, and 5 bases had no gene match. The germline gives CDR1 SGHDN, CDR2 FVKESK. TCRdb recomputed calls from the 5' RACE reads with MiXCR, one row per CDR3 protein. Here the sample spans roughly 500,000 distinct CDR3 sequences, approximately 22% being singletons. This same sample was also taken into another study, of T cells expressing NK-cell markers. That work contributes: Cells sorted as CD3+CD56+NKG2C+, CD3+CD56+NKG2C- and CD3+CD56-NKG2C+ T cells supplied the TCR beta repertoires. There were seven HCMV-seropositive donors and one seronegative donor among the eight sequenced.

The receptor's source is a woman younger than 35 in good health. The V call is TRBV14, the J call TRBJ2-4; 8 bases line up with TRBD1. What was sequenced was CD4+ T cells sorted from blood. CDR3 sequence: CASSLPGTGNIQYF. CDR3 DNA sequence: TGTGCCAGCAGCCTACCCGGGACAGGAAACATTCAGTACTTC.